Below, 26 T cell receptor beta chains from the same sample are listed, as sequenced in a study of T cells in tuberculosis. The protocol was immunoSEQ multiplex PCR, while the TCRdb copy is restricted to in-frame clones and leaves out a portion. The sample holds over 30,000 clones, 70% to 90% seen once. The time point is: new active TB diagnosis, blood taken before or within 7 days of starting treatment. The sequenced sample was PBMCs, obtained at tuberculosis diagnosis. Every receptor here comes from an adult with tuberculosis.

CDR3 in amino acids: CASSLTQHYEQYF. In DNA form, the CDR3 reads TGTGCCAGCAGCTTAACACAGCACTACGAGCAGTACTTC. The chain uses TRBV7-9 and TRBJ2-7, with no clear D. The CDR3 covers 13 residues. Germline assignment: CDR1 SEHNR and CDR2 FQNEAQ (reference sequence). The ends were cut back, 2 bases at V and 3 bases at J, with 8 bases in the middle.

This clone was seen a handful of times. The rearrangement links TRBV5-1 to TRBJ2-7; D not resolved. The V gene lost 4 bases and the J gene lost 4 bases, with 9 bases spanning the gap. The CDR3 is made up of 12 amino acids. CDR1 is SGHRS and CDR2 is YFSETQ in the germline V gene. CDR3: CASSLRDYEQYF. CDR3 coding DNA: TGCGCCAGCAGCCTAAGAGATTACGAGCAGTACTTC. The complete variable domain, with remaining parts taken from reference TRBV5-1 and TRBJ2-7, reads KAGVTQTPRYLIKTRGQQVTLSCSPISGHRSVSWYQQTPGQGLQFLFEYFSETQRNKGNFPGRFSGRQFSNSRSEMNVSTLELGDSALYLCASSLRDYEQYFGPGTRLTVT.

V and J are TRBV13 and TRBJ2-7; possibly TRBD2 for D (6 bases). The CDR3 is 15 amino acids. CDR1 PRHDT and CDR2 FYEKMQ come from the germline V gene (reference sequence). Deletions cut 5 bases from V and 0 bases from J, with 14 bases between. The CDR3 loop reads CASSHSGYSSYEQYF. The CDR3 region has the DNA TGTGCCAGCAGCCATAGCGGTTATAGCTCCTACGAGCAGTACTTC.

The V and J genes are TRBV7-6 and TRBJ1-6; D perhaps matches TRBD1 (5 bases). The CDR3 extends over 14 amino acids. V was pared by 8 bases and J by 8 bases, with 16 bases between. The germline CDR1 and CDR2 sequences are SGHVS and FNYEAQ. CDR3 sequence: CASGPRVGDSPLHF. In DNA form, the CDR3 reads TGTGCCAGCGGCCCCCGGGTAGGGGATTCACCCCTCCACTTT.

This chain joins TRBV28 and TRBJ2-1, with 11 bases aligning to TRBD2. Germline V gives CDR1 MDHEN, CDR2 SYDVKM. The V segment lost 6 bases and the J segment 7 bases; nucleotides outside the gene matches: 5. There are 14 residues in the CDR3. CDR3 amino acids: CASRGSGRVNEQFF. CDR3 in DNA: TGTGCCAGCAGGGGTAGCGGGAGGGTAAATGAGCAGTTCTTC.

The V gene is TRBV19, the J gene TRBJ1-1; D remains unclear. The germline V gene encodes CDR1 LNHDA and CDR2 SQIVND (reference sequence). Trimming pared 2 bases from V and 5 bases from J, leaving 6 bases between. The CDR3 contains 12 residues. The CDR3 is CASSIQETEAFF. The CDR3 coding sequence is TGTGCCAGTAGTATACAGGAAACTGAAGCTTTCTTT. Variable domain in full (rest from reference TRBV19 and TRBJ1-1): DGGITQSPKYLFRKEGQNVTLSCEQNLNHDAMYWYRQDPGQGLRLIYYSQIVNDFQKGDIAEGYSVSREKKESFPLTVTSAQKNPTAFYLCASSIQETEAFFGQGTRLTVV.

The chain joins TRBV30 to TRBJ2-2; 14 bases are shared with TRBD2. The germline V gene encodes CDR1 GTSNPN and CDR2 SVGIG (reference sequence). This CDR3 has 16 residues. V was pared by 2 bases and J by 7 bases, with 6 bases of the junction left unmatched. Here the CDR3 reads CAWSSVTSGRDGELFF. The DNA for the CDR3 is TGTGCCTGGAGTTCTGTGACTAGCGGGAGGGACGGGGAGCTGTTTTTT.

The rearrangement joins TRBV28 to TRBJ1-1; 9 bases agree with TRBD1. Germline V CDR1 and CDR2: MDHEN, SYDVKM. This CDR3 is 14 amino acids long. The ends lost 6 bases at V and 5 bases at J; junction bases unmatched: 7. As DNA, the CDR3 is TGTGCCAGCAGGTCTACAGGGGGCGCTACTGAAGCTTTCTTT. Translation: CASRSTGGATEAFF.

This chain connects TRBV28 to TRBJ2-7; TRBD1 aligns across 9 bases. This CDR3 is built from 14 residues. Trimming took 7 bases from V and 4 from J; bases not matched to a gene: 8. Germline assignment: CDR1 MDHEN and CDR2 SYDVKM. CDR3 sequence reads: CASTIQGALYEQYF. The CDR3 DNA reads TGTGCCAGCACCATACAGGGGGCGCTTTACGAGCAGTACTTC.

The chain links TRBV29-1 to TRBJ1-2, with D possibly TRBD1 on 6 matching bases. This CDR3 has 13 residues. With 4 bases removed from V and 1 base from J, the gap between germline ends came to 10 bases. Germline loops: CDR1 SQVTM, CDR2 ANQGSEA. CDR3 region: CSVGDMHNYGYTF. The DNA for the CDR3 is TGCAGCGTTGGGGACATGCATAACTATGGCTACACCTTC. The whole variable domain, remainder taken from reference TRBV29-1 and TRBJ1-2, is SAVISQKPSRDICQRGTSLTIQCQVDSQVTMMFWYRQQPGQSLTLIATANQGSEATYESGFVIDKFPISRPNLTFSTLTVSNMSPEDSSIYLCSVGDMHNYGYTFGSGTRLTVV.

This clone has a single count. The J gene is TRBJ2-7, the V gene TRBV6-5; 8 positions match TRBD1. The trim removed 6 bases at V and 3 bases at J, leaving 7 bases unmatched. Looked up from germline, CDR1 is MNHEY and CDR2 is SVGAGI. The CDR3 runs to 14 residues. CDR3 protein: CASSRGTGNYEQYF. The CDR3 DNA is TGTGCCAGCAGCCGAGGGACAGGAAACTACGAGCAGTACTTC.

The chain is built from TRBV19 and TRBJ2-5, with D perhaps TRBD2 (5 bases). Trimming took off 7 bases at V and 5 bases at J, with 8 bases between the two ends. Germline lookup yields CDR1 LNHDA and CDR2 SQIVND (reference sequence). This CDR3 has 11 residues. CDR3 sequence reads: CASMREETQYF. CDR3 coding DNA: TGTGCCAGTATGAGGGAGGAGACCCAGTACTTC.

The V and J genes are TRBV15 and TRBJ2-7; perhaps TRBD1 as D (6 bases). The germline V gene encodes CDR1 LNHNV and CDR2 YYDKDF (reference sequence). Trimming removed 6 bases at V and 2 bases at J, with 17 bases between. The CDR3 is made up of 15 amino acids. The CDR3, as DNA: TGTGCCACCAGAAGAACAGGGAAGGGAACCTACGAGCAGTACTTC. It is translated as CATRRTGKGTYEQYF.

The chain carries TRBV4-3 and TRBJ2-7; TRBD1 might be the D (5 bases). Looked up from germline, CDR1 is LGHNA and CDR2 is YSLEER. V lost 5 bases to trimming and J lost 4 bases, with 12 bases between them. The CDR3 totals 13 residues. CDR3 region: CASSLFPGYEQYF. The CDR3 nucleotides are TGCGCCAGCAGCTTATTTCCAGGGTACGAGCAGTACTTC.

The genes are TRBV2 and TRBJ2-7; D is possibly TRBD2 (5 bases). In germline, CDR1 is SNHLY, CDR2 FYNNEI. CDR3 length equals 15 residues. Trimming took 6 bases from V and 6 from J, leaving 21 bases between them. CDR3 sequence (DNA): TGTGCCAGCAGGCCTCCAACGGAGGAAGGACTCGAGCAGTACTTC. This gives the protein CASRPPTEEGLEQYF.

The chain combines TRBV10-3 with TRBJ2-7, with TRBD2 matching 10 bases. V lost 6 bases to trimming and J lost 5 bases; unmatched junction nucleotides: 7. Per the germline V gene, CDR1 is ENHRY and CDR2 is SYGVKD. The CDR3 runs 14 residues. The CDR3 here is CAISPGLAFHEQYF. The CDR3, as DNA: TGTGCCATCAGCCCGGGACTAGCGTTCCACGAGCAGTACTTC.

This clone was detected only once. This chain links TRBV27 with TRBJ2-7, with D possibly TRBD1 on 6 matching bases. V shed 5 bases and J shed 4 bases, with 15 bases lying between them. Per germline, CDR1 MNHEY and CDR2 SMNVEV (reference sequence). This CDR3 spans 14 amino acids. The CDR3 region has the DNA TGTGCCAGCAGTGACACGGACAGTTTTTACGAGCAGTACTTC. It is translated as CASSDTDSFYEQYF.

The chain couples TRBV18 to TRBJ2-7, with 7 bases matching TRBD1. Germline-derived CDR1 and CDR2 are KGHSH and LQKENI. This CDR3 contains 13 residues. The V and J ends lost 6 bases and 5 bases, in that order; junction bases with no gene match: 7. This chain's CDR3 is CASSPTGKDEQYF. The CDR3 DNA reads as TGTGCCAGCTCGCCGACAGGGAAGGACGAGCAGTACTTC.

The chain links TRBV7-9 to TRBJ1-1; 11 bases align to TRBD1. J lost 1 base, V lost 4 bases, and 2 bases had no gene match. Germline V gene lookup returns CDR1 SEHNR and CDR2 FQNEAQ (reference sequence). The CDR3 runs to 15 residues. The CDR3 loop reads CASSSGTGGNTEAFF. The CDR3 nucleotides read TGTGCCAGCAGCTCTGGGACAGGGGGGAACACTGAAGCTTTCTTT.

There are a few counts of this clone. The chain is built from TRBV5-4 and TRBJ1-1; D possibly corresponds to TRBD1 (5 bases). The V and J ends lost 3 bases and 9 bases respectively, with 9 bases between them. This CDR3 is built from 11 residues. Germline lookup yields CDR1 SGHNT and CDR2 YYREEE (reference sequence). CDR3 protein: CASSWGDQAFF. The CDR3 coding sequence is TGTGCCAGCAGCTGGGGGGACCAAGCTTTCTTT.

In nucleotides, the CDR3 is TGTGCCAGCAGCGCCCCGACAGGGGAAGAGACCCAGTACTTC. Protein product: CASSAPTGEETQYF. This rearrangement joins TRBV9 to TRBJ2-5, with 8 positions matching TRBD1. V shed 3 bases and J 3 bases; nucleotides not matched to a gene: 4. Germline V gene sequence: CDR1 SGDLS, CDR2 YYNGEE. The CDR3 totals 14 residues.

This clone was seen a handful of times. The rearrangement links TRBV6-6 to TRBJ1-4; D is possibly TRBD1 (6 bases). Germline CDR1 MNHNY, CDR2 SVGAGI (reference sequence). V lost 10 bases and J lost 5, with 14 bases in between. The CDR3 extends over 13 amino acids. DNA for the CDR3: TGTGCCAACCGCAGGACAGTGAATGAAAAACTGTTTTTT. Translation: CANRRTVNEKLFF.

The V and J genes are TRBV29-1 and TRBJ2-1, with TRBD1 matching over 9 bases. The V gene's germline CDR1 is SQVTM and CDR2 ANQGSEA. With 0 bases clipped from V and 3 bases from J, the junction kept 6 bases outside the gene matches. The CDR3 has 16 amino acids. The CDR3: CSVEDPRTGVYNEQFF. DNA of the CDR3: TGCAGCGTTGAAGATCCGAGGACAGGGGTCTACAATGAGCAGTTCTTC.

CDR3: CASSRAPIIYNEQFF. The CDR3 DNA is TGCGCCAGCAGCCGGGCCCCGATTATCTACAATGAGCAGTTCTTC. The chain combines TRBV4-1 with TRBJ2-1, with D unclear. In germline, CDR1 is MGHRA, CDR2 YSYEKL. This CDR3 has 15 residues. V was pared by 4 bases and J by 3 bases, with 13 bases between.

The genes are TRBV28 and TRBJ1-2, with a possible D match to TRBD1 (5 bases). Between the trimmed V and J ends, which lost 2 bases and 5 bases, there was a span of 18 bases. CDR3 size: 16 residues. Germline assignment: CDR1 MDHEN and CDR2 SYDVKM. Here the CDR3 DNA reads TGTGCCAGCAGTTTAGGTATTGGGGCGAGACCGTATGGCTACACCTTC. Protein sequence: CASSLGIGARPYGYTF.

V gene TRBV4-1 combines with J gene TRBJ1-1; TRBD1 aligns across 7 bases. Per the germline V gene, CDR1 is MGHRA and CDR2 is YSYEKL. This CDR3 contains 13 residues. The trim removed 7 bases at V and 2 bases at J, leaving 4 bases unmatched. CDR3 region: CASTGQLNTEAFF. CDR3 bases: TGCGCCAGCACGGGACAGCTTAACACTGAAGCTTTCTTT.